This entry concerns a single T cell receptor beta chain. The trim removed 5 bases at V and 1 base at J, leaving 2 bases unmatched. The CDR3 covers 15 residues. In germline, CDR1 is SGHTS, CDR2 YDEGEE. The record originates from a study of blood T cell repertoires in COVID-19. At the level of the study: PBMCs, B-cell-depleted T cells, or T cells provided the cDNA or gDNA that made up the material.

Study processing details: From reference gene primer amplification, estimates of nucleated cell counts were derived. Some clones are missing from TCRdb's copy, which holds only in-frame ones; the method was immunoSEQ multiplex PCR. Clonal size and the V and J genes are those of that table, whereas D and trimming came from the DNA. The sample lists tens of thousands of clones, 91% seen once, with approximately 2.8% in the top ten. Input material: peripheral blood. The source is a man aged 45-60 years with acute or convalescent COVID-19. J is TRBJ1-5 and V is TRBV5-8; 11 bases agree with TRBD1. CDR3: CASRRDRGSNQPQHF. CDR3 nucleotide sequence: TGTGCCAGCAGACGGGACAGGGGGAGCAATCAGCCCCAGCATTTT.